This passage covers 31 T cell receptor beta chains from one sample sequenced in a study of blood T cell repertoires in COVID-19. The data were produced by immunoSEQ multiplex PCR, yet TCRdb's version contains in-frame clones alone and is incomplete. The repertoire holds about 150,000 clones, with approximately 90% as singletons. Sequencing was done on a sample of peripheral blood. These receptors all stem from an older woman with active COVID-19.

This chain connects TRBV28 to TRBJ1-1; tentative D call: TRBD1 (6 bases). There are 13 residues in the CDR3. Per the germline V gene, CDR1 is MDHEN and CDR2 is SYDVKM. V was pared by 7 bases and J by 3 bases, with 12 bases between. CDR3 DNA: TGTGCCAGCATTTGGGGGCCGCACACTGAAGCTTTCTTT. Encoded protein: CASIWGPHTEAFF. Using reference TRBV28 and TRBJ1-1 for the parts outside the CDR3, the full variable domain is DVKVTQSSRYLVKRTGEKVFLECVQDMDHENMFWYRQDPGLGLRLIYFSYDVKMKEKGDIPEGYSVSREKKERFSLILESASTNQTSMYLCASIWGPHTEAFFGQGTRLTVV.

V is TRBV7-9 and J is TRBJ2-5, with D perhaps matching TRBD2 (5 bases). This CDR3 is 14 amino acids long. V shed 2 bases and J shed 5 bases, with 12 bases lying between them. CDR1 is SEHNR, CDR2 FQNEAQ, per germline (reference sequence). The CDR3: CASSLYGEMETQYF. The CDR3 DNA is TGTGCCAGCAGCTTATACGGGGAAATGGAGACCCAGTACTTC.

The V call is TRBV12-5, the J call TRBJ2-2; 10 positions agree with TRBD2. With V trimmed by 1 base and J by 3 bases, 5 bases remained unmatched. CDR3 length: 17 amino acids. Germline V CDR1 and CDR2: LGHNT, FRNRAP. The CDR3 is CASGLDQLAGHTGELFF. As DNA, the CDR3 is TGTGCTAGTGGTTTGGACCAACTAGCGGGACACACCGGGGAGCTGTTTTTT.

The chain uses TRBV9 and TRBJ1-2, with 9 bases identical to TRBD1. The CDR3 contains 17 residues. CDR1 SGDLS and CDR2 YYNGEE come from the germline V gene. The V segment lost 4 bases and the J segment 3 bases; nucleotides outside the gene matches: 13. The CDR3 DNA reads TGTGCCAGCAGCTCAGGACAGGGGTTCCCCTACGACTATGGCTACACCTTC. This sequence encodes CASSSGQGFPYDYGYTF.

The rearrangement uses TRBV28 and TRBJ1-3; perhaps TRBD1 as D (5 bases). Germline CDR1 is MDHEN and CDR2 is SYDVKM. The CDR3 length is 15 residues. V dropped 7 bases and J dropped 3 bases, with 16 bases sitting between them. DNA for the CDR3: TGTGCCAGCAATTTTGGGGGGTACGGTGGAAACACCATATATTTT. It encodes CASNFGGYGGNTIYF.

The chain has TRBV28 and TRBJ2-4, with TRBD1 matching 7 bases. Unmatched junction bases numbered 5, after V lost 3 bases and J lost 0 bases. The germline CDR1 and CDR2 sequences are MDHEN and SYDVKM. This CDR3 has 16 amino acids. DNA for the CDR3: TGTGCCAGCAGTTTTCACAGGGGAATAGCCAAAAACATTCAGTACTTC. Its protein product is CASSFHRGIAKNIQYF.

The chain recombines TRBV9 with TRBJ2-1; 7 bases are a match to TRBD2. The V gene end was trimmed by 5 bases and the J gene end by 2 bases; junction bases not matched to a gene: 4. Germline lookup yields CDR1 SGDLS and CDR2 YYNGEE. The CDR3 runs to 14 residues. Here the CDR3 DNA reads TGTGCCAGCAGGGGGGGGGACCCCTACAATGAGCAGTTCTTC. Encoded protein: CASRGGDPYNEQFF.

This clone was found once. The rearrangement joins TRBV7-9 to TRBJ1-1; D is uncertain. Germline-derived CDR1 and CDR2 are SEHNR and FQNEAQ (reference sequence). The CDR3 sequence is 13 residues long. The V gene lost 1 base and the J gene lost 5 bases, with 8 bases spanning the gap. CDR3 coding DNA: TGTGCCAGCAGCTTAGGCCAGAAGACTGAAGCTTTCTTT. This translates into CASSLGQKTEAFF.

The chain links TRBV28 to TRBJ2-7, with D possibly being TRBD2 (5 bases). The CDR3 runs to 14 residues. Germline CDR1 reads MDHEN; CDR2 reads SYDVKM. V gave up 6 bases and J gave up 4 bases, with 16 bases separating them. The CDR3 coding sequence is TGTGCCAGCAGAACGGAGACGGGGAAATACGAGCAGTACTTC. Protein: CASRTETGKYEQYF.

The gene calls are TRBV19 and TRBJ1-5, with D possibly TRBD1 on 6 matching bases. Trimming left V 2 bases short and J 6 bases short, with 14 bases between. CDR3 length: 15 residues. The germline V gene encodes CDR1 LNHDA and CDR2 SQIVND (reference sequence). The CDR3 loop reads CASSIWPIGGQPQHF. CDR3 bases: TGTGCCAGTAGTATATGGCCCATAGGGGGTCAGCCCCAGCATTTT.

This CDR3 reads CASSPRTSGGYEQYF. In DNA, the CDR3 is TGTGCCAGCAGCCCCCGGACTAGCGGGGGCTACGAGCAGTACTTC. The V and J genes are TRBV7-2 and TRBJ2-7, with 13 bases aligning to TRBD2. Germline V lookup: CDR1 SGHTA, CDR2 FQGNSA. V dropped 5 bases and J dropped 3; count of bases not matched to a gene: 4. The CDR3 totals 15 residues.

CDR3 in amino acids: CASSQDSHDRGLSPLHF. The CDR3 bases are TGCGCCAGCAGCCAAGATTCCCATGACAGGGGCCTTTCTCCCCTCCACTTT. The chain carries TRBV4-3 and TRBJ1-6; 8 nucleotides align to TRBD1. With 0 bases clipped from V and 13 bases from J, the junction kept 14 bases outside the gene matches. This CDR3 has 17 amino acids. Germline lookup yields CDR1 LGHNA and CDR2 YSLEER.

V and J are TRBV28 and TRBJ1-5; D call uncertain. V was clipped by 2 bases and J by 3 bases, with 5 bases between them. CDR3 size: 13 residues. CDR1 MDHEN and CDR2 SYDVKM come from the germline V gene. The CDR3 sequence is CASSLPLNQPQHF. The CDR3 region has the DNA TGTGCCAGCAGTTTACCTCTCAATCAGCCCCAGCATTTT.

This chain joins TRBV4-3 and TRBJ2-7; 7 bases match TRBD1. V lost 3 bases, J lost 3 bases, and 11 bases stayed unmatched. Germline V CDR1 and CDR2: LGHNA, YSLEER. The CDR3 has 16 residues. The CDR3 reads CASSQVEGGRGYEQYF. In nucleotides, the CDR3 is TGCGCCAGCAGCCAGGTTGAAGGGGGCAGGGGCTACGAGCAGTACTTC.

About this clone itself: One end of the junction varies from germline; a read error may be responsible. The genes are TRBV4-1 and TRBJ2-3, with 7 nucleotides matching TRBD2. Germline V gives CDR1 MGHRA, CDR2 YSYEKL. This CDR3 contains 15 residues. Written as DNA, the CDR3 is TGCGCCAGCAGCGAAGAGCAAGCGGGGACAGATACGCAGTATTTT. Its protein is CASSEEQAGTDTQYF.

The rearrangement uses TRBV23-1 and TRBJ1-5; 7 bases match TRBD1. TRBV23-1 qualifies as an ORF whose function is uncertain. This CDR3 is 15 amino acids long. J lost 5 bases, V lost 3 bases, and 7 bases had no gene match. Written as DNA, the CDR3 is TGCGCCAGCAGTCAGCCCGGGACAGTCGATCAGCCCCAGCATTTT. Its protein product is CASSQPGTVDQPQHF.

This clone showed up just a few times. The chain is built from TRBV30 and TRBJ2-7, with 7 nucleotides matching TRBD1. CDR3 length equals 12 residues. V shed 6 bases, J shed 2 bases, and the junction held 4 bases outside the gene matches. Germline-derived CDR1 and CDR2 are GTSNPN and SVGIG (reference sequence). The CDR3 DNA is TGTGCCTGTCTGACAGGGCCCTACGAGCAGTACTTC. Translated, it gives CACLTGPYEQYF.

The J gene is TRBJ2-7, the V gene TRBV10-3; TRBD1 matches at 8 bases. The length of the CDR3 is 14 residues. V lost 5 bases, J lost 4 bases, and 7 bases stayed unmatched. CDR1 ENHRY and CDR2 SYGVKD come from the germline V gene. CDR3: CAISQLTGEYEQYF. The DNA of the CDR3 is TGTGCCATCAGTCAACTGACAGGGGAATACGAGCAGTACTTC.

The chain is built from TRBV5-8 and TRBJ1-3; perhaps TRBD1 as D (5 bases). Germline loops: CDR1 SGHTS, CDR2 YDEGEE. With 4 bases removed from V and 0 bases from J, the gap between germline ends came to 17 bases. The length of the CDR3 is 17 residues. Here the CDR3 reads CASSGRGGINSGNTIYF. The CDR3 region has the DNA TGTGCCAGCAGCGGCCGGGGGGGAATAAACTCTGGAAACACCATATATTTT.

This chain uses TRBV20-1 with TRBJ2-7; D is perhaps TRBD1 (6 bases). Per germline, CDR1 DFQATT and CDR2 SNEGSKA (reference sequence). The CDR3 is 12 amino acids. Trimming left V 3 bases short and J 4 bases short, with 10 bases between. DNA for the CDR3: TGCAGTGCTAGTTGGGGGCGGTACGAGCAGTACTTC. Translated: CSASWGRYEQYF.

The CDR3: CASSIMGDRANNEQFF. The CDR3 DNA is TGTGCCAGTAGCATTATGGGGGACAGGGCCAACAATGAGCAGTTCTTC. The genes are TRBV19 and TRBJ2-1; 9 positions match TRBD1. Germline loops: CDR1 LNHDA, CDR2 SQIVND (reference sequence). The CDR3 is made up of 16 amino acids. Unmatched junction bases numbered 11, after V lost 6 bases and J lost 5 bases.

The chain links TRBV15 to TRBJ2-2; D remains ambiguous. The germline gives CDR1 LNHNV, CDR2 YYDKDF (reference sequence). V lost 8 bases, J lost 1 base, and 11 bases lay in between. The CDR3 has 14 residues. As DNA, the CDR3 is TGTGCCACCGCGTGGAGCAGGAACACCGGGGAGCTGTTTTTT. Amino acids: CATAWSRNTGELFF.

CDR3 in DNA: TGTGCCAGCAGTTTATTCGGACTAGCGGGGGTCCATGAGCAGTTCTTC. Its protein is CASSLFGLAGVHEQFF. The chain combines TRBV28 with TRBJ2-1; TRBD2 agrees at 13 bases. J lost 8 bases, V lost 1 base, and 5 bases had no gene match. The V gene's germline CDR1 is MDHEN and CDR2 SYDVKM. The CDR3 runs 16 residues.

This rearrangement joins TRBV12-3 or TRBV12-4 to TRBJ2-1; no clear D gene. This CDR3 has 12 residues. Trimming took 4 bases from V and 7 from J, leaving 8 bases between them. The DNA for the CDR3 is TGTGCCAGCAGTTCCACGCGGAATGAGCAGTTCTTC. Protein: CASSSTRNEQFF.

V and J are TRBV28 and TRBJ1-2, with D unresolved. The CDR3 sequence is 17 residues long. Germline V lookup: CDR1 MDHEN, CDR2 SYDVKM. V lost 3 bases and J lost 1, with 18 bases in between. CDR3: CASSFPWAGALNYGYTF. CDR3 in DNA: TGTGCCAGCAGTTTTCCGTGGGCAGGCGCCCTTAACTATGGCTACACCTTC.

The rearrangement uses TRBV4-2 and TRBJ2-1; D remains unclear. The CDR3 is 13 residues long. Germline V lookup: CDR1 LGHNA, CDR2 YNFKEQ. Deletions cut 1 base from V and 7 bases from J, with 8 bases between. The CDR3 nucleotides are TGTGCCAGCAGCCAAGGAGTAGAAAATGAGCAGTTCTTC. As protein: CASSQGVENEQFF.

The rearrangement joins TRBV6-2 or TRBV6-3 to TRBJ2-2; TRBD1 might be the D (5 bases). Trimming took off 6 bases at V and 5 bases at J, with 10 bases between the two ends. CDR3 length: 13 amino acids. Germline V gene data show CDR1 as MNHEY and CDR2 as SVGEGT. CDR3 sequence (DNA): TGTGCCAGCAGCTCAGGGTTAACCGGGGAGCTGTTTTTT. The encoded protein is CASSSGLTGELFF.

The chain couples TRBV5-1 to TRBJ2-7; 9 bases fit TRBD2. CDR1 is SGHRS and CDR2 is YFSETQ in the germline V gene. V lost 3 bases, J lost 3 bases, and 7 bases stayed unmatched. CDR3 length equals 15 residues. This CDR3 reads CASSWAPSGNYEQYF. The CDR3 DNA reads as TGCGCCAGCAGCTGGGCACCTAGCGGGAACTACGAGCAGTACTTC.

V gene TRBV27 combines with J gene TRBJ2-3; weak D call: TRBD2 (5 bases). This CDR3 comprises 16 residues. Germline V gene lookup returns CDR1 MNHEY and CDR2 SMNVEV (reference sequence). The V and J ends lost 7 bases and 1 base respectively, with 18 bases between them. The CDR3 region has the DNA TGTGCCAGCACCAATTTCAGGAACGGGGGCACAGATACGCAGTATTTT. Its translation: CASTNFRNGGTDTQYF.

The rearrangement joins TRBV11-2 to TRBJ2-5; 8 nucleotides line up with TRBD1. The V segment lost 5 bases and the J segment 5 bases; nucleotides outside the gene matches: 10. Germline CDR1 is SGHAT and CDR2 is FQNNGV. The CDR3 runs to 15 residues. CDR3: CASSPQGASGETQYF. The CDR3 DNA sequence: TGTGCCAGCAGCCCCCAGGGGGCGTCCGGGGAGACCCAGTACTTC.

The rearrangement links TRBV11-3 to TRBJ2-5, with a possible D match to TRBD1 (6 bases). CDR3 length equals 14 residues. Trimming removed 1 base from V and 5 bases from J, with 11 bases in between. Germline CDR1 SGHNT, CDR2 YENEEA. Here the CDR3 DNA reads TGTGCCAGCAGCTTAGGAAGGGGGAGTGAGACCCAGTACTTC. Translating gives CASSLGRGSETQYF.